Here is one T cell receptor beta chain with its context. V lost 3 bases and J 0 bases, leaving 5 bases between the germline ends. Germline values: CDR1 SQVTM, CDR2 ANQGSEA. The CDR3 covers 13 residues. The data were obtained in a study of shared clonotypes between healthy human individuals. The method was immunoSEQ multiplex PCR; TCRdb's version includes in-frame clones alone and lacks a portion of them. The table includes about a million clones, roughly 77% detected once. The sample comprised memory CD4+ T cells from PBMCs. Described subset: CD45RA-negative fraction. The J gene is TRBJ1-4, the V gene TRBV29-1; D gene ambiguous. The TCR comes from a young man in good health. Some clones in this sample may be carry-over from other donors' samples. The CDR3 coding sequence is TGCAGCGTTGAGAAATCAACTAATGAAAAACTGTTTTTT. It codes for CSVEKSTNEKLFF.